Listed below are T cell receptor beta chains from one sample, sequenced in a study of response to subunit inactivated influenza vaccine. TCRdb processed the RT-PCR reads anew with MiXCR; each CDR3 protein has one entry. The table records about 650,000 distinct CDR3 sequences, about 14% of them present only once. Source: PBMCs from blood, taken around 14 days before vaccination. Receptors were obtained from a man in his fifties who received an inactivated influenza vaccine. CDR3s include the opening cysteine and the closing phenylalanine or tryptophan. The order of the fields is clone size, D gene, J gene, V gene, CDR3 DNA, CDR3 protein. The D gene is left open where the match is weak. A clone size is listed for some rows: how often the clone was seen (once, few, many), or a class if it is expanded.

NA	NA	TRBJ1-1	TRBV3-1	TGTGCCAGCAGCCCAATCGGGGCCACCCTTCGGAACACTGGAGCTTTCTTT	CASSPIGATLRNTGAFF
NA	TRBD2	TRBJ2-2	TRBV5-6	TGTGCCAGCAGCTTGTCGGCGGGGGGTATGACCGGGGAGCTGTTTTTT	CASSLSAGGMTGELFF
NA	NA	TRBJ2-3	TRBV30	TGTGCCTGGAGTTTGGGGACTAGCACAGATACGCAGTATTTT	CAWSLGTSTDTQYF
once	NA	TRBJ2-3	TRBV4-1	TGCGCCAGCAGCCAAGGCCGGGGGGCCCCAGATACGCAGTATTTT	CASSQGRGAPDTQYF
many	NA	TRBJ1-4	TRBV5-1	TGCGCCAGCAGCTTAGGAGCGCCGGATGAAAAACTGTTTTTT	CASSLGAPDEKLFF
many	NA	TRBJ2-2	TRBV12-3/TRBV12-4	TGTGCCAGCAGGTGGACTTATGGGGAGCTGTTTTTT	CASRWTYGELFF
many	TRBD1	TRBJ2-7	TRBV29-1	TGCAGCGCAAAAGATACAGGGGTCGAGCAGTACTTC	CSAKDTGVEQYF
few	NA	TRBJ1-5	TRBV4-3	TGCGCCAGCAGCCAAGATTTACAATGGAATCAGCCCCAGCATTTT	CASSQDLQWNQPQHF
NA	TRBD1	TRBJ2-1	TRBV7-2	TGTGCCAGCAGCATAAGGACAGGAAATTACAATGAGCAGTTCTTC	CASSIRTGNYNEQFF
few	NA	TRBJ2-7	TRBV10-3	TGTGCCATCAGTGAGTCCGGCGCTTGGGAGCAGTACTTC	CAISESGAWEQYF
NA	TRBD2	TRBJ2-5	TRBV27	TGTGCCAGCAGTTTTTCTGGACTAGCGGGAAAGACCCAGTACTTC	CASSFSGLAGKTQYF
few	TRBD1	TRBJ2-1	TRBV7-9	TGTGCCAGCAGCTTAGATGGGACAGGGCGTGATGAGCAGTTCTTC	CASSLDGTGRDEQFF
many	TRBD2	TRBJ2-2	TRBV5-1	TGCGCCAGCAGCGCGGGACTAGAGAACACCGGGGAGCTGTTTTTT	CASSAGLENTGELFF
many	NA	TRBJ1-5	TRBV12-3/TRBV12-4	TGTGCCAGCACCCCGGGGGGGAATCAGCCCCAGCATTTT	CASTPGGNQPQHF
NA	TRBD2	TRBJ2-5	TRBV28	TGTGCCAGCAGTTACGCGGGGGGAGAGACCCAGTACTTC	CASSYAGGETQYF
many	TRBD2	TRBJ2-1	TRBV6-2/TRBV6-3	TGTGCCAGCAGTAGACAGCGGGGACCCTATGAGCAGTTCTTC	CASSRQRGPYEQFF
many	NA	TRBJ2-3	TRBV5-1	TGCGCCAGCAGCTACCGACAAAACACAGATACGCAGTATTTT	CASSYRQNTDTQYF
NA	TRBD1	TRBJ2-1	TRBV12-3/TRBV12-4	TGTGCCAGCAGGCCGGGACAGAGAAATTACAATGAGCAGTTCTTC	CASRPGQRNYNEQFF
few	NA	TRBJ2-4	TRBV15	TGTGCCACCGGGGGGGCCCCCCCAGCCAAAAACATTCAGTACTTC	CATGGAPPAKNIQYF
few	NA	TRBJ1-2	TRBV11-2	TGTGCCAGCAGCCCCTCCCGCCAAGGGGACTATGGCTACACCTTC	CASSPSRQGDYGYTF
few	NA	TRBJ1-4	TRBV20-1	TGCAGTGCTAGTACGGGGGCCAGGAACGGCTTT	CSASTGARNGF
many	NA	TRBJ2-7	TRBV15	TGTGCCACCAGCAGAGATTTGACCGAATACTACGAGCAGTACTTC	CATSRDLTEYYEQYF
NA	TRBD2	TRBJ2-1	TRBV5-1	TGCGCCAGCAGCTTGGCGGGGACTAGCAATGAGCAGTTCTTC	CASSLAGTSNEQFF
NA	TRBD1	TRBJ1-6	TRBV2	TGTGCCAGCAGTGAATCAGGGGGCCGAATTTATTCACCCCTCCACTTT	CASSESGGRIYSPLHF
few	TRBD2	TRBJ2-7	TRBV20-1	TGCAGTGCTAGAGATGGGCTAGCGGGAGGGGAGCAGTACTTC	CSARDGLAGGEQYF
NA	TRBD2	TRBJ2-1	TRBV3-1	TGTGCCAGCAGCCAAGCGGGGGGGCCGGGTGAGCAGTTCTTC	CASSQAGGPGEQFF
NA	TRBD2	TRBJ2-1	TRBV7-2	TGTGCCAGCAGACCCCCGGGACTAGCGGGACTTAATGAGCAGCTCTTC	CASRPPGLAGLNEQLF
NA	TRBD1	TRBJ2-7	TRBV25-1	TGTGCCAGCAGTGAAGGGACAGCTGGCATACGGCGGCAGTACTTC	CASSEGTAGIRRQYF
few	NA	TRBJ1-4	TRBV12-3/TRBV12-4	TGTGCCAGCAGTGTGAGCGCAACTAATGAAAAACTGTTTTTT	CASSVSATNEKLFF
few	NA	TRBJ2-6	TRBV10-3	TGTGCCTACCTTGGGGCCAACGTCCTGACTTTC	CAYLGANVLTF
NA	NA	TRBJ1-2	TRBV2	TGTGCCGGCTCCGGGGCAGACGATTCCACACCCGGCTACACCTTC	CAGSGADDSTPGYTF